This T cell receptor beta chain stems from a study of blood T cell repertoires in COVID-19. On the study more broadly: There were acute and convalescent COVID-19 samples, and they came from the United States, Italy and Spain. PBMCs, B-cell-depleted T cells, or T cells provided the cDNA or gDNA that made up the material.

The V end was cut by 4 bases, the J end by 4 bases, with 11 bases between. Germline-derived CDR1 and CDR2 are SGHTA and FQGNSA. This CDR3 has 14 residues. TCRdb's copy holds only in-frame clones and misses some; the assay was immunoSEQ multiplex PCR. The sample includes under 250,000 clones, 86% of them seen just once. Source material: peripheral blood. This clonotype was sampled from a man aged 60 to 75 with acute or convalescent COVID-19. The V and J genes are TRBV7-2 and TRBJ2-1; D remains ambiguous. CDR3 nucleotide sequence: TGTGCCAGCAGCTCTGAACATGCTTACAATGAGCAGTTCTTC. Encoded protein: CASSSEHAYNEQFF.